This TCR beta chain was found in a study of shared clonotypes between healthy human individuals. As for the study in general: For every donor, three CD4 naive, three CD4 memory, two CD8 naive and one CD8 memory plates were used.

TCRdb's copy holds only in-frame clones and misses some; the assay was immunoSEQ multiplex PCR. The table shows about 1.4 million clones, with roughly 95% occurring only once. Trimming at V came to 2 bases and at J to 3 bases, leaving 16 bases not matched to a gene. There are 18 residues in the CDR3. Germline V lookup: CDR1 SEHNR, CDR2 FQNEAQ (reference sequence). Sequenced input: naive CD4+ T cells sorted from blood. The subset denotes: CD45RA+ positively selected. The rearrangement links TRBV7-9 to TRBJ2-7; TRBD1 matches at 7 bases. This clonotype originated in a young man in good health. The CDR3 sequence is CASSLRGQGAPVDYEQYF. For the CDR3, the DNA is TGTGCCAGCAGCTTAAGGGGGCAGGGTGCCCCGGTTGACTACGAGCAGTACTTC.